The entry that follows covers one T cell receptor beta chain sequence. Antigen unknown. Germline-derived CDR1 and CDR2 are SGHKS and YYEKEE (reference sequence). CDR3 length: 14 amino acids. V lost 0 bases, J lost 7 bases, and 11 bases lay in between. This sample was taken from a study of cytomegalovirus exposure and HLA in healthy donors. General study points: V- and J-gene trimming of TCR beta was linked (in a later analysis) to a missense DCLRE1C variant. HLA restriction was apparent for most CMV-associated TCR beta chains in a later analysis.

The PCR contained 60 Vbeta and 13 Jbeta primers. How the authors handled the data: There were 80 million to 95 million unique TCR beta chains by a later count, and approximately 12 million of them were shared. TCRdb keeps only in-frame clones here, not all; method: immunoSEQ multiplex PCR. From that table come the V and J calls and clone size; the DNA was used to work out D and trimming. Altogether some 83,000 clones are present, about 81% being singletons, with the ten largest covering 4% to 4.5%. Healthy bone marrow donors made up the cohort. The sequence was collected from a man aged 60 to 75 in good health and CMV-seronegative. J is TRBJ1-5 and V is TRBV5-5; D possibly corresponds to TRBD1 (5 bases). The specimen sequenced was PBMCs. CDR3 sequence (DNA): TGTGCCAGCAGCTTGGAGTCCCAGGGCCAGCCCCAGCATTTT. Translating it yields CASSLESQGQPQHF.